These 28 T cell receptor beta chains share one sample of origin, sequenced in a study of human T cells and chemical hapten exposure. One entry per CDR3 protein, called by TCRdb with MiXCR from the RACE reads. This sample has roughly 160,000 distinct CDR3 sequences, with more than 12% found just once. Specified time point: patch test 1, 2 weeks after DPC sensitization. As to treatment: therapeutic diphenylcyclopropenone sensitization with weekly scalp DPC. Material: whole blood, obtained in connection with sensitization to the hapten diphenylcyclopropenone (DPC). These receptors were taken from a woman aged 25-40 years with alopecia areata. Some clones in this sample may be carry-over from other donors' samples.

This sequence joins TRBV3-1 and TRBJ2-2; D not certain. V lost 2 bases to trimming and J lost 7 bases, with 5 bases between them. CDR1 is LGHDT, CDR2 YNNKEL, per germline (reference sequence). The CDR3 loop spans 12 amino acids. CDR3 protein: CASSQRIGELFF. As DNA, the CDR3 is TGTGCCAGCAGCCAAAGGATCGGGGAGCTGTTTTTT.

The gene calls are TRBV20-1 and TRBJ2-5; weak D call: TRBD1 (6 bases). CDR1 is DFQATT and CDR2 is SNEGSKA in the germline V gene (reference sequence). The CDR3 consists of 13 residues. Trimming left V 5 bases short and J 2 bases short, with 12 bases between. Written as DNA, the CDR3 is TGCAGTGCTGGCGCACAGGGTCAAGAGACCCAGTACTTC. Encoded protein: CSAGAQGQETQYF.

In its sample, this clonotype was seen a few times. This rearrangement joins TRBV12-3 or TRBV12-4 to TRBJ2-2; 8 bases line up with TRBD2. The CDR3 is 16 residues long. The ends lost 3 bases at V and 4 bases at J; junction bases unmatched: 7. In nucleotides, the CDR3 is TGTGCCAGCAGTTTTCGTACTAGCGGAGGCACCGGGGAGCTGTTTTTT. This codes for CASSFRTSGGTGELFF.

The CDR3, as DNA: TGCAGCGCAACTAGCGGCCGCTACAATGAGCAGTTCTTC. It specifies CSATSGRYNEQFF. The genes are TRBV29-1 and TRBJ2-1; 8 bases match TRBD2. CDR1 and CDR2 from the germline V gene are SQVTM and ANQGSEA. Trimming cost V 7 bases and J 3 bases; bases outside gene matches: 5. The CDR3 extends over 13 amino acids.

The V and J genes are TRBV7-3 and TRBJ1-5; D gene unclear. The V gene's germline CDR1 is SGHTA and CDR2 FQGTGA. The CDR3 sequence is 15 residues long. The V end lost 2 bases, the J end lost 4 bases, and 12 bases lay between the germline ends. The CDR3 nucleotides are TGTGCCAGCAGCTTAGTTCGGACGGGGAATCAGCCCCAGCATTTT. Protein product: CASSLVRTGNQPQHF.

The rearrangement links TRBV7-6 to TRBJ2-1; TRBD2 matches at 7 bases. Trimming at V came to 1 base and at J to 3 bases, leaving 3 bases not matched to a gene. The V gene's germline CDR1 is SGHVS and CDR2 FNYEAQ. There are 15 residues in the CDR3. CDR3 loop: CASSLEREVYNEQFF. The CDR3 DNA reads TGTGCCAGCAGCTTAGAACGGGAGGTCTACAATGAGCAGTTCTTC.

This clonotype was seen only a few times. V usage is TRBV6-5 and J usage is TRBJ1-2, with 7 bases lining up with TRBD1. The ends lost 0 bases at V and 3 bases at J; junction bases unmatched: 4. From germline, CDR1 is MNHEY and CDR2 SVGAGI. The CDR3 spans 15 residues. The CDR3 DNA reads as TGTGCCAGCAGTTACTCGATAGGGGGCGACTATGGCTACACCTTC. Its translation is CASSYSIGGDYGYTF.

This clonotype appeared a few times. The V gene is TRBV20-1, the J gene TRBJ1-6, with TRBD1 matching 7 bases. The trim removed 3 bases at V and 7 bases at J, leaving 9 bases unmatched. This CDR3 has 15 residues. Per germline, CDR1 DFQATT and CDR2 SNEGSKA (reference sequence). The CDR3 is CSASVNGQVNSPLHF. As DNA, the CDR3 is TGCAGTGCTAGCGTAAATGGACAGGTGAATTCACCCCTCCACTTT.

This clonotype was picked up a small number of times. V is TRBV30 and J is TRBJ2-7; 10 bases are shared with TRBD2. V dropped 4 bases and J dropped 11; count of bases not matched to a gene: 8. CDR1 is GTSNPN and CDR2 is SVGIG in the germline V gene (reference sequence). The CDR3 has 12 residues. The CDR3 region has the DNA TGTGCCTGGAATACTCTAGCGGGGGTTAAGTACTTC. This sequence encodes CAWNTLAGVKYF.

CDR3 amino acids: CASSPGLAGGPGNEQFF. The DNA for the CDR3 is TGCGCCAGCAGCCCGGGACTAGCGGGAGGGCCTGGCAATGAGCAGTTCTTC. The V and J genes are TRBV5-1 and TRBJ2-1, with 16 positions matching TRBD2. The ends lost 4 bases at V and 6 bases at J; junction bases unmatched: 7. Germline CDR1 is SGHRS and CDR2 is YFSETQ. The length of the CDR3 is 17 residues.

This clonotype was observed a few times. The CDR3 spells CASSQNTGTGGSGELFF. The CDR3 region has the DNA TGTGCCAGCAGCCAGAATACCGGGACAGGGGGGTCCGGGGAGCTGTTTTTT. The chain links TRBV3-1 to TRBJ2-2; TRBD1 agrees at 11 bases. The CDR3 runs to 17 residues. Germline V lookup: CDR1 LGHDT, CDR2 YNNKEL (reference sequence). V lost 3 bases, J lost 6 bases, and 9 bases stayed unmatched.

CDR3 sequence: CASRSDSNNSPLHF. As DNA, the CDR3 is TGCGCCAGCAGGTCGGACAGCAATAATTCACCCCTCCACTTT. The chain recombines TRBV5-1 with TRBJ1-6; D is perhaps TRBD1 (6 bases). Per the germline V gene, CDR1 is SGHRS and CDR2 is YFSETQ. V lost 5 bases and J lost 5, with 11 bases in between. The CDR3 sequence is 14 residues long.

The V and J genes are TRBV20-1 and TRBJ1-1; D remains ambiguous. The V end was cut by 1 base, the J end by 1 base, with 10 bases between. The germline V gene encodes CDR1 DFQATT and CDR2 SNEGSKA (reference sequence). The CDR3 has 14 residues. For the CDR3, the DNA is TGCAGTGCTAGAGGGGCCTTGCCGAACACTGAAGCTTTCTTT. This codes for CSARGALPNTEAFF.

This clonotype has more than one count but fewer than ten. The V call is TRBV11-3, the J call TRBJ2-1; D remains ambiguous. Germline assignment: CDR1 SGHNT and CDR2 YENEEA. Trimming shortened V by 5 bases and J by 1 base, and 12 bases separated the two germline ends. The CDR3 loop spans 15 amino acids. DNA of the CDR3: TGTGCCAGCAGCCCCGCCAGTTTATCCTACAATGAGCAGTTCTTC. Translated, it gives CASSPASLSYNEQFF.

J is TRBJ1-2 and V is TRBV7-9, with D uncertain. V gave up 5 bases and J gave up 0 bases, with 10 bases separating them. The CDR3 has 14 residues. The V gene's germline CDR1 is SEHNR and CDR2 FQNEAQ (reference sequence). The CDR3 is CASSVGGPNYGYTF. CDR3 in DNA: TGTGCCAGCAGCGTTGGCGGGCCTAACTATGGCTACACCTTC.

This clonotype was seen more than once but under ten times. CDR3 residues: CASSLRQDPYNEQFF. The CDR3, as DNA: TGTGCCAGCAGCTTACGTCAGGACCCCTACAATGAGCAGTTCTTC. The V and J genes are TRBV7-9 and TRBJ2-1; D is ambiguous. Looked up from germline, CDR1 is SEHNR and CDR2 is FQNEAQ (reference sequence). With 2 bases removed from V and 2 bases from J, the gap between germline ends came to 10 bases. The CDR3 consists of 15 residues.

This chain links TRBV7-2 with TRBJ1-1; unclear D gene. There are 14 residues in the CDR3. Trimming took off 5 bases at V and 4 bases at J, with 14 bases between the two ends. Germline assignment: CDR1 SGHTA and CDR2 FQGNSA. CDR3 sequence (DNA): TGTGCCAGCAGCCTTCGGGAAATGAGCACTGAAGCTTTCTTT. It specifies CASSLREMSTEAFF.

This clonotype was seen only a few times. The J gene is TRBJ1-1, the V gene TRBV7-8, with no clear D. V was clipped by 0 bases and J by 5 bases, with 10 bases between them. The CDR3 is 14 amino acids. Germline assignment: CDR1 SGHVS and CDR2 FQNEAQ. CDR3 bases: TGTGCCAGCAGCTTAGCCCGGGTATGGACTGAAGCTTTCTTT. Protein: CASSLARVWTEAFF.

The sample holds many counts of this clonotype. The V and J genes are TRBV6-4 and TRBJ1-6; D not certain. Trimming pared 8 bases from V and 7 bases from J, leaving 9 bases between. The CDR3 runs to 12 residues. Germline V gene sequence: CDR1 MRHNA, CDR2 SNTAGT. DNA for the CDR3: TGTGCCAGCCGGACGGGGAATTCACCCCTCCACTTT. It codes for CASRTGNSPLHF.

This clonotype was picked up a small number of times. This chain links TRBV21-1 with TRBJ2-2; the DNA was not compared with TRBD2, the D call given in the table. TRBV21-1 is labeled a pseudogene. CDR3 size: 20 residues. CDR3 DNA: TGTGCCAGCAGCAAAGAATACCGACACAGACTAGCGAGGAACACCGGGGAGCTGTTTTTT. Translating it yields CASSKEYRHRLARNTGELFF.

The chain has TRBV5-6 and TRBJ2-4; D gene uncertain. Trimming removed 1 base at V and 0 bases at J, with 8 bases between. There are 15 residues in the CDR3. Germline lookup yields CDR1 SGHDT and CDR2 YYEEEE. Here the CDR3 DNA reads TGTGCCAGCAGCTTGTTGGGGTTAGCCAAAAACATTCAGTACTTC. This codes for CASSLLGLAKNIQYF.

CDR3 loop: CASSDQRKMTDTQYF. The CDR3 DNA is TGTGCCAGCAGTGATCAACGAAAGATGACAGATACGCAGTATTTT. The gene calls are TRBV6-1 and TRBJ2-3; D unclear. Germline assignment: CDR1 MNHNS and CDR2 SASEGT. CDR3 length: 15 residues. V was clipped by 3 bases and J by 3 bases, with 13 bases between them.

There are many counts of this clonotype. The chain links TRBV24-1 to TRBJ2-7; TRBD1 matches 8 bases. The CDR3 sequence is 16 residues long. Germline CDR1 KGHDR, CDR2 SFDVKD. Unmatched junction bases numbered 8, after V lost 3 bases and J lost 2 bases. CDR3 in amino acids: CATSDPAGTGTYEQYF. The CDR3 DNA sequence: TGTGCCACCAGTGATCCCGCTGGGACAGGAACCTACGAGCAGTACTTC.

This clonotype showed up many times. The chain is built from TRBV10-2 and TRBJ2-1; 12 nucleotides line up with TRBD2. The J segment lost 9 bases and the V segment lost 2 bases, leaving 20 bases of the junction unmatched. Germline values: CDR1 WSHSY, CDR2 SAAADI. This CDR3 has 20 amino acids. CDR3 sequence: CASSELSANPTSGSRGEQFF. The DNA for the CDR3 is TGCGCCAGCAGTGAGCTAAGCGCCAATCCGACTAGCGGGAGTCGAGGTGAGCAGTTCTTC.

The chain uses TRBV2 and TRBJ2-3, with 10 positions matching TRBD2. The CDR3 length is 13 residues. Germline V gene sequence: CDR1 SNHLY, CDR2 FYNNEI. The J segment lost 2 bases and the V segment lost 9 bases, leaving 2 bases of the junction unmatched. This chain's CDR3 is CARSGGATDTQYF. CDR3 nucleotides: TGTGCCAGGAGCGGGGGGGCCACAGATACGCAGTATTTT.

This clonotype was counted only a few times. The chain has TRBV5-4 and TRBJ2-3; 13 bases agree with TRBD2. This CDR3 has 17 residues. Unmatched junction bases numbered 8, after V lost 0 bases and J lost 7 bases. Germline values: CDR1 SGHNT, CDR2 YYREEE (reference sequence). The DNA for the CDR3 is TGTGCCAGCAGCTTGGAACTAGCGGGAGGGCGGGGCCATACGCAGTATTTT. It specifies CASSLELAGGRGHTQYF. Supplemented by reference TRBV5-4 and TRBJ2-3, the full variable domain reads ETGVTQSPTHLIKTRGQQVTLRCSSQSGHNTVSWYQQALGQGPQFIFQYYREEENGRGNFPPRFSGLQFPNYSSELNVNALELDDSALYLCASSLELAGGRGHTQYFGPGTRLTVL.

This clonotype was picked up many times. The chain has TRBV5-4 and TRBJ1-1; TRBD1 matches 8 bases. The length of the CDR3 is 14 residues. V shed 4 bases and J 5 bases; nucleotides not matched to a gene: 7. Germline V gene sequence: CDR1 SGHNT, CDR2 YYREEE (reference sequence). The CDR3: CASSPGQGRTEAFF. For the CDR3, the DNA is TGTGCCAGCAGCCCAGGACAGGGTAGGACTGAAGCTTTCTTT.

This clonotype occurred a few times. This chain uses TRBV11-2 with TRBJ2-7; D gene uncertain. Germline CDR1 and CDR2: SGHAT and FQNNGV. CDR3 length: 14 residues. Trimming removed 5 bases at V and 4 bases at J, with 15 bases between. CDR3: CASSNVGLGYEQYF. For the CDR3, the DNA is TGTGCCAGCAGCAACGTAGGCTTAGGGTACGAGCAGTACTTC.